These T cell receptor beta chains were read from a single sample in a study of T cell repertoires in cytomegalovirus infection. TCRdb independently ran MiXCR on the reads; one entry per CDR3 protein. The top ten hold about 15% of the sample, which has fewer than 300,000 distinct CDR3 sequences, roughly 25% seen once. The specimen sequenced was PBMCs. The receptors stem from a human donor in good health (CMV status not recorded). Some clones in this sample may be carry-over from other donors' samples. CDR3s include the opening cysteine and the closing phenylalanine or tryptophan. Each record gives: V gene, D gene, CDR3 length, clone size, J gene, CDR3 DNA, CDR3 protein. A D gene is named only where the DNA matches it firmly. Clone size is given for some rows only: seen once, a few or many times, or a class if the clone is expanded.

TRBV6-6	NA	13	NA	TRBJ2-2	TGTGCCAGCAGGGGGCCGAACACCGGGGAGCTGTTTTTT	CASRGPNTGELFF
TRBV15	NA	14	NA	TRBJ2-7	TGTGCCACCAGCAGAGATCTTAGAGGCTACGAGCAGTACTTC	CATSRDLRGYEQYF
TRBV7-9	NA	14	few	TRBJ1-2	TGTGCCAGCAGCTCGACCACAGGGAACTATGGCTACACCTTC	CASSSTTGNYGYTF
TRBV7-2	TRBD1	14	many	TRBJ1-5	TGTGCCAGCAGCAGACAGGGGGGGAATCAGCCCCAGCATTTT	CASSRQGGNQPQHF
TRBV11-1	NA	16	few	TRBJ2-4	TGTGCCAGCAGCTTAGTCGGCAGGGCGGCCAAAAACATTCAGTACTTC	CASSLVGRAAKNIQYF
TRBV28	NA	15	many	TRBJ2-6	TGTGCCAGCAGTCCCCCAGCCTCTGGGGCCAACGTCCTGACTTTC	CASSPPASGANVLTF
TRBV10-1	NA	13	NA	TRBJ1-1	TGCGCCAGCAGTGATAGCCAGTACACTGAAGCTTTCTTT	CASSDSQYTEAFF
TRBV6-1	NA	12	many	TRBJ2-1	TGTGCCAGCAGTTACGTGGGGGTTGAGCAGTTCTTC	CASSYVGVEQFF
TRBV12-3/TRBV12-4	TRBD1	13	few	TRBJ1-2	TGTGCCAGCAGTCAGACAGGGTTATATGGCTACACCTTC	CASSQTGLYGYTF
TRBV18	NA	15	NA	TRBJ1-5	TGTGCCAGCTCACCAGCTCAAGATAGCAATCAGCCCCAGCATTTT	CASSPAQDSNQPQHF
TRBV12-3/TRBV12-4	NA	15	NA	TRBJ2-1	TGTGCCAGCAGCCCGGGCCAGGGAAAAGGCAATGAGCAGTTCTTC	CASSPGQGKGNEQFF
TRBV7-2	NA	14	many	TRBJ2-7	TGTGCCAGCAGCTCCGGGATTAGCTCCTACGAGCAGTACTTC	CASSSGISSYEQYF
TRBV6-5	NA	13	NA	TRBJ1-1	TGTGCCAGCAGTCGACACAGGGCCACTGAAGCTTTCTTT	CASSRHRATEAFF
TRBV11-2	NA	14	few	TRBJ1-2	TGTGCCAGCAGCTTCCTGGACAAGGCTCATGGCTACACCTTC	CASSFLDKAHGYTF
TRBV7-2	TRBD2	14	many	TRBJ2-7	TGTGCCAGCAGCTACGGGGGGAGCTCCTACGAGCAGTACTTC	CASSYGGSSYEQYF
TRBV25-1	TRBD1	13	NA	TRBJ2-2	TGTGCCAGCGGGGACAGGTACACCGGGGAGCTGTTTTTT	CASGDRYTGELFF
TRBV5-1	TRBD1	15	once	TRBJ2-3	TGCGCCAGCACGACTGGGACAGGGGCCGGAGATACGCAGTATTTT	CASTTGTGAGDTQYF
TRBV2	NA	13	NA	TRBJ2-7	TGTGCCAGCAGTGAGGTCGGGAACTACGAGCAGTACTTC	CASSEVGNYEQYF
TRBV25-1	TRBD1	17	NA	TRBJ2-5	TGTGCCAGCAGTGCGACCGGGACAGGAGTTTTCCAAGAGACCCAGTACTTC	CASSATGTGVFQETQYF
TRBV7-2	TRBD1	15	many	TRBJ2-3	TGTGCCAGCAGCTTTGACAGGGGCCCCACAGATACGCAGTATTTT	CASSFDRGPTDTQYF
TRBV18	TRBD2	17	NA	TRBJ2-1	TGTGCCAGCTCACGGACTAGCGGGGGGGCCTTCTACAATGAGCAGTTCTTC	CASSRTSGGAFYNEQFF
TRBV7-2	NA	13	many	TRBJ2-4	TGTGCCAGCAGCTTAGAGCGGGAAAACATTCAGTACTTC	CASSLERENIQYF
TRBV5-5	NA	14	few	TRBJ2-1	TGTGCCAGCAGCCTCTACGCAGGGTCCAATGAGCAGTTCTTC	CASSLYAGSNEQFF